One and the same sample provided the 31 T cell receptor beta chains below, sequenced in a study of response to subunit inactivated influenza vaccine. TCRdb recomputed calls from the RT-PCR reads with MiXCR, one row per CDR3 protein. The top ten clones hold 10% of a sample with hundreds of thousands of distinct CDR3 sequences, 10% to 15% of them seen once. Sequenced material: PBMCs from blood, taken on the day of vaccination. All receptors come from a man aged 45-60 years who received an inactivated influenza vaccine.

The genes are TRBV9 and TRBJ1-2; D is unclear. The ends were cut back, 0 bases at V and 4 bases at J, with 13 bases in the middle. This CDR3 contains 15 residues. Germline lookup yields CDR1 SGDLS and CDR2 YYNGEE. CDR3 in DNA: TGTGCCAGCAGCGTAGGTTACGGATCACCCTATGGCTACACCTTC. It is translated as CASSVGYGSPYGYTF.

As DNA, the CDR3 is TGTGCCAGCAGTTCCACCCGGACGCCTAGCACAGATACGCAGTATTTT. It encodes CASSSTRTPSTDTQYF. This chain connects TRBV6-5 to TRBJ2-3; no clear D. Germline V gene lookup returns CDR1 MNHEY and CDR2 SVGAGI. The CDR3 extends over 16 amino acids. Trimming left V 4 bases short and J 0 bases short, with 14 bases between.

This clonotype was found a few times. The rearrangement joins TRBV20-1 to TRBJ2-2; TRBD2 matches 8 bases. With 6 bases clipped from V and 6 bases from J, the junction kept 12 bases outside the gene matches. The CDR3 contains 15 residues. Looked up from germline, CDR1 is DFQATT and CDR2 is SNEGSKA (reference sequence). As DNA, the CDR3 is TGCAGTGCGACGCCGGGGGGGCAAGTCGCCGGGGAGCTGTTTTTT. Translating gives CSATPGGQVAGELFF.

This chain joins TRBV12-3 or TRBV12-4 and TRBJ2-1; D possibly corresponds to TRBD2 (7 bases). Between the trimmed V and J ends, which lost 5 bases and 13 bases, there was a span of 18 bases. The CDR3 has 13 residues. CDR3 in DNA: TGTGCCAGCAGTGTCGCGGGGGCCCCCTTTCAGTTCTTC. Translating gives CASSVAGAPFQFF.

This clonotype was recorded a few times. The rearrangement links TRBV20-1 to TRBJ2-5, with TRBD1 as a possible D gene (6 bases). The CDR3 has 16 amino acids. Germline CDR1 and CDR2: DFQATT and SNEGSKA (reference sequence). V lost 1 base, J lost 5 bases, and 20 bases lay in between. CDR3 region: CSARVHMPRRGETQYF. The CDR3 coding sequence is TGCAGTGCTAGAGTTCACATGCCCCGAAGGGGGGAGACCCAGTACTTC.

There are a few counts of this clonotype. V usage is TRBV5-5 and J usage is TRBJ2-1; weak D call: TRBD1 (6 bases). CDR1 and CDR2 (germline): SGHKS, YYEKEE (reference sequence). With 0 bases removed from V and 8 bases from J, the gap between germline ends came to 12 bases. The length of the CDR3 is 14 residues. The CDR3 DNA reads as TGTGCCAGCAGCTTGGTGGGGACAAGGGATGAGCAGTTCTTC. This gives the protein CASSLVGTRDEQFF.

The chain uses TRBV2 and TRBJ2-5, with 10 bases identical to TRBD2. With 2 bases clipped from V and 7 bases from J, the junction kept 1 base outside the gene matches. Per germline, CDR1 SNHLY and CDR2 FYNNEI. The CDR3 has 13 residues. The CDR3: CASSESSGGTQYF. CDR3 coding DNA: TGTGCCAGCAGTGAATCTAGCGGGGGGACCCAGTACTTC. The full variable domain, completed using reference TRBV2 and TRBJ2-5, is EPEVTQTPSHQVTQMGQEVILRCVPISNHLYFYWYRQILGQKVEFLVSFYNNEISEKSEIFDDQFSVERPDGSNFTLKIRSTKLEDSAMYFCASSESSGGTQYFGPGTRLLVL.

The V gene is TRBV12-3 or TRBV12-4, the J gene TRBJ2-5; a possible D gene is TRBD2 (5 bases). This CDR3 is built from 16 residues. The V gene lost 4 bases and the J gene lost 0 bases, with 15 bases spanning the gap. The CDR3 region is CASSSTYGVNQETQYF. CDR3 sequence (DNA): TGTGCCAGCAGTTCCACCTACGGGGTAAACCAAGAGACCCAGTACTTC.

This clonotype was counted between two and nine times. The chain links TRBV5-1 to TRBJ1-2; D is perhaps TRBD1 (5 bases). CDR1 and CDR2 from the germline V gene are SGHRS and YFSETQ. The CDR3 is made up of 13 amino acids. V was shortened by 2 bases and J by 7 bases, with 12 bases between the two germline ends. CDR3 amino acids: CASSLSREAGYTF. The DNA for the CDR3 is TGCGCCAGCAGCTTATCCAGGGAAGCTGGCTACACCTTC.

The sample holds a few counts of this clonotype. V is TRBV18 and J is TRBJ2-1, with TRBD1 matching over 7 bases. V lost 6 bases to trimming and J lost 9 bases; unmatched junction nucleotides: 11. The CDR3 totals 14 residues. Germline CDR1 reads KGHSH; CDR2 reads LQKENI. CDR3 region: CASSPGRQGSEQFF. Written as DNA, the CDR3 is TGTGCCAGCTCCCCGGGTCGACAGGGAAGTGAGCAGTTCTTC.

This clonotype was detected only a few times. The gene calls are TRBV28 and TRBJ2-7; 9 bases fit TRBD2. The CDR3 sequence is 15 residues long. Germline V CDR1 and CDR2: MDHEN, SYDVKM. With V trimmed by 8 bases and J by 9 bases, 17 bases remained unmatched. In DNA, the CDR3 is TGTGCCAGCCTGGGCGGGTCTAGCGGGGATCGTAGGCAGTACTTC. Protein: CASLGGSSGDRRQYF. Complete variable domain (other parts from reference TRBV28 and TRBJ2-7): DVKVTQSSRYLVKRTGEKVFLECVQDMDHENMFWYRQDPGLGLRLIYFSYDVKMKEKGDIPEGYSVSREKKERFSLILESASTNQTSMYLCASLGGSSGDRRQYFGPGTRLTVT.

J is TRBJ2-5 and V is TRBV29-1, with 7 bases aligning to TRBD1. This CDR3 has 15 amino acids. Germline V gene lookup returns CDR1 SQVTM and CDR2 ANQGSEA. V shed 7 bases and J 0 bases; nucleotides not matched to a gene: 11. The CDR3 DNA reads TGCAGCGGGACAACCGGGACAGCGTACCAAGAGACCCAGTACTTC. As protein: CSGTTGTAYQETQYF.

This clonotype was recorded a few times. CDR3 amino acids: CASSPYRGSQPQHF. Written as DNA, the CDR3 is TGTGCCAGCAGTCCCTACAGGGGAAGTCAGCCCCAGCATTTT. The rearrangement uses TRBV12-3 or TRBV12-4 and TRBJ1-5; 7 nucleotides align to TRBD1. The ends lost 5 bases at V and 6 bases at J; junction bases unmatched: 7. The CDR3 length is 14 residues.

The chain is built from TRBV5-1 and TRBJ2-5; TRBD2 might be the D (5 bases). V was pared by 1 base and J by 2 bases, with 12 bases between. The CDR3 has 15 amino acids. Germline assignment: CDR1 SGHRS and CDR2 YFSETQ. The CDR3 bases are TGCGCCAGCAGCTTGAACCCAGGAGGTCAAGAGACCCAGTACTTC. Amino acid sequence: CASSLNPGGQETQYF.

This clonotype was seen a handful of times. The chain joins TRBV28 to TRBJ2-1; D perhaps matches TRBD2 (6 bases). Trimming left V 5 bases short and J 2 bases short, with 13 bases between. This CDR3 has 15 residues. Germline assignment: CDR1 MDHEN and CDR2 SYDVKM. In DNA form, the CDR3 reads TGTGCCAGCAGTCGTGGGGGAGGCCCCTACAATGAGCAGTTCTTC. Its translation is CASSRGGGPYNEQFF.

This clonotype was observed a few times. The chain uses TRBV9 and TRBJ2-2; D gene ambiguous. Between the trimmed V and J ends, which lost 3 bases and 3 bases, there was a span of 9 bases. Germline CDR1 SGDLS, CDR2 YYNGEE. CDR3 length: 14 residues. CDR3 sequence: CASSASWDTGELFF. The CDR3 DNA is TGTGCCAGCAGCGCATCGTGGGACACCGGGGAGCTGTTTTTT.

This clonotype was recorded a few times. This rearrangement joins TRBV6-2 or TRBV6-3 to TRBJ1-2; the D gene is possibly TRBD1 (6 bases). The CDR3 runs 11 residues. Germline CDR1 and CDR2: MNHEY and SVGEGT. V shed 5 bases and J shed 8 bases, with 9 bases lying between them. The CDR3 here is CASSHRDGYTF. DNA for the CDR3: TGTGCCAGCAGTCACAGGGACGGCTACACCTTC.

CDR3 residues: CSVGISPPPNTGELFF. CDR3 bases: TGCAGCGTTGGGATTAGCCCCCCCCCGAACACCGGGGAGCTGTTTTTT. The chain uses TRBV29-1 and TRBJ2-2; no reliable D call. This CDR3 contains 16 residues. CDR1 and CDR2 from the germline V gene are SQVTM and ANQGSEA. The V end was cut by 4 bases, the J end by 0 bases, with 15 bases between.

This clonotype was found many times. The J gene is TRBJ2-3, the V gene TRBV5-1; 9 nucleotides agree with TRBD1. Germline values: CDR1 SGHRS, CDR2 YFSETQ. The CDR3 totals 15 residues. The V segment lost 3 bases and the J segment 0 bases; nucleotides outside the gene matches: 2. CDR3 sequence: CASSYGTGSTDTQYF. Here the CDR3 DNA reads TGCGCCAGCAGCTACGGGACAGGGAGCACAGATACGCAGTATTTT.

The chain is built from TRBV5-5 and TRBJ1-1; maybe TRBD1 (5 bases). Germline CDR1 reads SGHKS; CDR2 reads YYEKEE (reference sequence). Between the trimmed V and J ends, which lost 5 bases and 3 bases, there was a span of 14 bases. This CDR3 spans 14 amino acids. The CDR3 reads CASSRGTRDTEAFF. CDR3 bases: TGTGCCAGCAGTAGGGGAACTAGGGACACTGAAGCTTTCTTT.

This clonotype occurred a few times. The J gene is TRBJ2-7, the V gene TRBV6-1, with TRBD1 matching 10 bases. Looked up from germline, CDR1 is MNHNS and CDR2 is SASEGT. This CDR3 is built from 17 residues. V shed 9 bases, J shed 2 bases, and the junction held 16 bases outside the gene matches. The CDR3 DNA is TGTGCCAGAGAACCCCGGACAGGGGGGCATATGGCCTACGAGCAGTACTTC. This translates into CAREPRTGGHMAYEQYF.

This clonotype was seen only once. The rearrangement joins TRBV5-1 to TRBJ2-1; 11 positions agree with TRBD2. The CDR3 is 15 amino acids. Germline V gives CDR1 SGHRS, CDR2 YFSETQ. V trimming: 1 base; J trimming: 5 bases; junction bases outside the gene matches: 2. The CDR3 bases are TGCGCCAGCAGCTTGCCTAGCGGGGGGCACAATGAGCAGTTCTTC. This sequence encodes CASSLPSGGHNEQFF. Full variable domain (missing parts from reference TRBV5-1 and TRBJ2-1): KAGVTQTPRYLIKTRGQQVTLSCSPISGHRSVSWYQQTPGQGLQFLFEYFSETQRNKGNFPGRFSGRQFSNSRSEMNVSTLELGDSALYLCASSLPSGGHNEQFFGPGTRLTVL.

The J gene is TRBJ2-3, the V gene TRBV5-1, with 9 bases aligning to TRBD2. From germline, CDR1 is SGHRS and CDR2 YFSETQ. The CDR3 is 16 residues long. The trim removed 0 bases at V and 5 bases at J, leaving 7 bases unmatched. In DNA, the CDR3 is TGCGCCAGCAGCTTGGTTCTAGCGGGATTTGAAGATACGCAGTATTTT. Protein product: CASSLVLAGFEDTQYF.

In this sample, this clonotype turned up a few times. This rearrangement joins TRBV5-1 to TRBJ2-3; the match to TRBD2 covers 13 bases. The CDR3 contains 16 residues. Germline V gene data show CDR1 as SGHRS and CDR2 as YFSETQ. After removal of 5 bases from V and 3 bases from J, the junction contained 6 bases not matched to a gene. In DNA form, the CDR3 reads TGCGCCAGCAGGTTCGGACTAGCGGGAGATACAGATACGCAGTATTTT. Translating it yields CASRFGLAGDTDTQYF.

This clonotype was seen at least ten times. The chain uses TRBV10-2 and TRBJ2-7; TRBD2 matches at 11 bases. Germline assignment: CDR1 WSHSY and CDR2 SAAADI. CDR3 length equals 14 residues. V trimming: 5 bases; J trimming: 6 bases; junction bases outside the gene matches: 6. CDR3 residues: CASSPIAGGREQYF. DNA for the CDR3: TGCGCCAGCAGTCCAATAGCGGGGGGGCGCGAGCAGTACTTC.

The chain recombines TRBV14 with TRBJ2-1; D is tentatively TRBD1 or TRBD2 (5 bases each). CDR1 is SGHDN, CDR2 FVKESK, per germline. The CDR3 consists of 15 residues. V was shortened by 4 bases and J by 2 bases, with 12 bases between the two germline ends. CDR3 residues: CASSRAGTPYNEQFF. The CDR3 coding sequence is TGTGCCAGCAGCCGGGCCGGGACCCCCTACAATGAGCAGTTCTTC. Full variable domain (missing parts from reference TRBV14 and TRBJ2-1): EAGVTQFPSHSVIEKGQTVTLRCDPISGHDNLYWYRRVMGKEIKFLLHFVKESKQDESGMPNNRFLAERTGGTYSTLKVQPAELEDSGVYFCASSRAGTPYNEQFFGPGTRLTVL.

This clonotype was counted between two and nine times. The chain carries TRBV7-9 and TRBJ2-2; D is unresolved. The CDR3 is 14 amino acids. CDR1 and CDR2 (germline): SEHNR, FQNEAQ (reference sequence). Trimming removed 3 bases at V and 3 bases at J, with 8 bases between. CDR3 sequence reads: CASSFDLDTGELFF. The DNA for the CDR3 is TGTGCCAGCAGCTTTGACTTAGACACCGGGGAGCTGTTTTTT.

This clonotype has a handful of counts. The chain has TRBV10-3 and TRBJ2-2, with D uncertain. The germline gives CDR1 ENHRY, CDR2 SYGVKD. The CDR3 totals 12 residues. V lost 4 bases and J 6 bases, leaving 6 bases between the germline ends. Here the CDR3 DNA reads TGTGCCATCAGTGTGGAAGCCGGGGAGCTGTTTTTT. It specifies CAISVEAGELFF.

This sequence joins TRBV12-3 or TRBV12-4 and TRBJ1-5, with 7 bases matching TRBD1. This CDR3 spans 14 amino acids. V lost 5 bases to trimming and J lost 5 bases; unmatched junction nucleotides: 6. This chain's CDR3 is CASSRTGDHQPQHF. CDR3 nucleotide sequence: TGTGCCAGCAGTAGAACAGGGGATCATCAGCCCCAGCATTTT.

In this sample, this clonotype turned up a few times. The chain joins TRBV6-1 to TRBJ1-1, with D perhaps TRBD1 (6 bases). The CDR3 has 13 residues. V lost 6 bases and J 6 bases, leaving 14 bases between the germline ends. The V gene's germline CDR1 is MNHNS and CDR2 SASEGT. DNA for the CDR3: TGTGCCAGCAGAAAACAGGGTCCCTCTGAAGCTTTCTTT. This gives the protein CASRKQGPSEAFF.

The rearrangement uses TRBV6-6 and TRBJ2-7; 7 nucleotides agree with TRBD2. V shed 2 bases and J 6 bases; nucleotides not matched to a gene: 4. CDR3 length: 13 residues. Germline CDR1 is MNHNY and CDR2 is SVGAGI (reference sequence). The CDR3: CASSYQGRVEQYF. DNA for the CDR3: TGTGCCAGCAGTTACCAAGGGAGGGTCGAGCAGTACTTC.